The 6 T cell receptor beta chains below come from one sample, sequenced in a study of human T cells and chemical hapten exposure. Whole blood that had not been fractionated was the source of extracted total RNA. TCRdb recomputed calls from the 5' RACE reads with MiXCR, one row per CDR3 protein. The repertoire holds roughly 81,000 distinct CDR3 sequences, with 7.7% as singletons. These receptors came from a male donor in good health.

This clonotype was counted only a few times. The V gene is TRBV5-6, the J gene TRBJ2-7; maybe TRBD2 (7 bases). The CDR3 runs 14 residues. The ends were cut back, 2 bases at V and 2 bases at J, with 11 bases in the middle. The germline CDR1 and CDR2 sequences are SGHDT and YYEEEE. This chain's CDR3 is CASSFSGGPYEQYF. CDR3 DNA sequence: TGTGCCAGCAGCTTCTCGGGGGGCCCCTACGAGCAGTACTTC.

This clonotype was seen ten or more times. The rearrangement links TRBV2 to TRBJ2-5; possibly TRBD1 for D (5 bases). The V and J ends lost 5 bases and 3 bases respectively, with 10 bases between them. The germline V gene encodes CDR1 SNHLY and CDR2 FYNNEI. The CDR3 has 13 residues. For the CDR3, the DNA is TGTGCCAGCAGTATAGCAGGGAAAGAGACCCAGTACTTC. Translating it yields CASSIAGKETQYF.

The rearrangement joins TRBV10-3 to TRBJ1-1; 8 nucleotides align to TRBD1. Germline CDR1 and CDR2: ENHRY and SYGVKD. The J segment lost 4 bases and the V segment lost 2 bases, leaving 3 bases of the junction unmatched. The CDR3 is 14 amino acids. CDR3 in amino acids: CAISEEQGGTEAFF. The CDR3 nucleotides are TGTGCCATCAGTGAGGAACAGGGGGGCACTGAAGCTTTCTTT.

CDR3 nucleotide sequence: TGTGCCAGCAGTCACGGGACAGATGCCAATGAGCAGTTCTTC. It translates to CASSHGTDANEQFF. The gene calls are TRBV2 and TRBJ2-1, with TRBD1 matching 7 bases. Germline CDR1 SNHLY, CDR2 FYNNEI. This CDR3 contains 14 residues. Trimming took 5 bases from V and 6 from J; bases not matched to a gene: 7.

The chain combines TRBV25-1 with TRBJ2-1, with a tentative D call TRBD1 (5 bases). Germline lookup yields CDR1 MGHDK and CDR2 SYGVNS. V was clipped by 3 bases and J by 3 bases, with 9 bases between them. The CDR3 extends over 14 amino acids. In nucleotides, the CDR3 is TGTGCCAGCAGTGATCAGACAGTCTACAATGAGCAGTTCTTC. Protein sequence: CASSDQTVYNEQFF.

The table lists this clonotype with a few counts. The V gene is TRBV20-1, the J gene TRBJ2-7; 8 bases fit TRBD1. Looked up from germline, CDR1 is DFQATT and CDR2 is SNEGSKA (reference sequence). The J segment lost 1 base and the V segment lost 3 bases, leaving 5 bases of the junction unmatched. The length of the CDR3 is 14 residues. CDR3 in amino acids: CSARDRAGSYEQYF. In DNA form, the CDR3 reads TGCAGTGCTAGGGACAGGGCCGGATCCTACGAGCAGTACTTC.